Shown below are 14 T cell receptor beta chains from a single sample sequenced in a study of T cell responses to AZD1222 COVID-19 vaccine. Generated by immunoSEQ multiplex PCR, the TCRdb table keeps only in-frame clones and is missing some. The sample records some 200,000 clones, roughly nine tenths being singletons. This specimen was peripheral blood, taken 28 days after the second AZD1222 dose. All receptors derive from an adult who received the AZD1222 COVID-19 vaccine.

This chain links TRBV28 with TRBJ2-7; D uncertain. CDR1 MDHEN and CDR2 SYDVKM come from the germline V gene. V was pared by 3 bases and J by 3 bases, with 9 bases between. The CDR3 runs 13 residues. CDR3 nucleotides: TGTGCCAGCAGTTTCGGTCAACTCTACGAGCAGTACTTC. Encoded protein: CASSFGQLYEQYF.

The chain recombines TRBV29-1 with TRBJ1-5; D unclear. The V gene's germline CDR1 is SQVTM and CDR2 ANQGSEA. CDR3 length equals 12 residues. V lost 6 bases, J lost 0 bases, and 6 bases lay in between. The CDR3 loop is CSVGISNQPQHF. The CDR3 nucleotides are TGCAGCGTGGGGATTAGCAATCAGCCCCAGCATTTT.

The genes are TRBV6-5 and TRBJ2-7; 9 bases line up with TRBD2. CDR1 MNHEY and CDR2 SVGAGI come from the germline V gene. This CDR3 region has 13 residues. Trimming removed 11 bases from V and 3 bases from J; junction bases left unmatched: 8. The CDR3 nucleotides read TGTGCCTCTGCTAAGCGGGAGGACTACGAGCAGTACTTC. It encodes CASAKREDYEQYF.

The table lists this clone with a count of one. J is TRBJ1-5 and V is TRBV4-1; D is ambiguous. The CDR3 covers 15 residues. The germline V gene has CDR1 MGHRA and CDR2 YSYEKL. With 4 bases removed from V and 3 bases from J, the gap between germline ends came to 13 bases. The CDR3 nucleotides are TGCGCCAGCAGCCCCCAGTGGGAGAACAATCAGCCCCAGCATTTT. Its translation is CASSPQWENNQPQHF.

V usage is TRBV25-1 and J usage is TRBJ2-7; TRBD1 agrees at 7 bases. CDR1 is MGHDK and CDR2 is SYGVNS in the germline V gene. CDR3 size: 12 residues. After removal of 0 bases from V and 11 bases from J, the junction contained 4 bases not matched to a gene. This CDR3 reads CASSEYKGAKYF. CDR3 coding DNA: TGTGCCAGCAGTGAATATAAGGGGGCTAAGTACTTC.

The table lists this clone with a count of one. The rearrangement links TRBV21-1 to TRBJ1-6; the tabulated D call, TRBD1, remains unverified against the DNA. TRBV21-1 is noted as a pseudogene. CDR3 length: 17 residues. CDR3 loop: CASSKEGDREDNSPLHF. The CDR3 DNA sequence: TGTGCCAGCAGCAAAGAGGGGGACAGGGAGGATAATTCACCCCTCCACTTT.

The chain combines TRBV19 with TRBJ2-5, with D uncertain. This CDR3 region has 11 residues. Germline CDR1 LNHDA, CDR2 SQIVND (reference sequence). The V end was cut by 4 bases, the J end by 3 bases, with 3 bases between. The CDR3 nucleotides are TGTGCCAGTAGTAAGGAAGAGACCCAGTACTTC. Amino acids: CASSKEETQYF. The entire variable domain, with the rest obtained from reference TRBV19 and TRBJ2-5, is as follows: DGGITQSPKYLFRKEGQNVTLSCEQNLNHDAMYWYRQDPGQGLRLIYYSQIVNDFQKGDIAEGYSVSREKKESFPLTVTSAQKNPTAFYLCASSKEETQYFGPGTRLLVL.

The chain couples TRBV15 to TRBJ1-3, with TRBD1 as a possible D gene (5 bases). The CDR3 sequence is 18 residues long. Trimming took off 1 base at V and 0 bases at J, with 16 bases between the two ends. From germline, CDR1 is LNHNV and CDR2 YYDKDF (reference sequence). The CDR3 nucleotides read TGTGCCACCAGCAGAGTGCCCGGAATCGGGGCCTCTGGAAACACCATATATTTT. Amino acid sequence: CATSRVPGIGASGNTIYF.

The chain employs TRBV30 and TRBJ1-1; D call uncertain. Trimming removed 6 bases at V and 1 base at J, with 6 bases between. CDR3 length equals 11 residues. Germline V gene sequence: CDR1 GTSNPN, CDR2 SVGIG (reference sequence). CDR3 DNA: TGTGCCTGCGCGGGGAACACTGAAGCTTTCTTT. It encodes CACAGNTEAFF.

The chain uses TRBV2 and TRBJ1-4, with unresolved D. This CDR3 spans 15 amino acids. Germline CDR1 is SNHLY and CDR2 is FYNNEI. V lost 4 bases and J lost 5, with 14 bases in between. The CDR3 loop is CASSGEAATNEKLFF. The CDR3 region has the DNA TGTGCCAGCAGTGGGGAGGCAGCGACGAATGAAAAACTGTTTTTT.

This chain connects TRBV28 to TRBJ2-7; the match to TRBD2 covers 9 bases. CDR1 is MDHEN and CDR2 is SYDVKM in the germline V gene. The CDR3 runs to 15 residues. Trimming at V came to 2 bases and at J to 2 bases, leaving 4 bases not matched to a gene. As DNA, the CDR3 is TGTGCCAGCAGTTTACGGGCGGGAGGGCCCTACGAGCAGTACTTC. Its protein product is CASSLRAGGPYEQYF.

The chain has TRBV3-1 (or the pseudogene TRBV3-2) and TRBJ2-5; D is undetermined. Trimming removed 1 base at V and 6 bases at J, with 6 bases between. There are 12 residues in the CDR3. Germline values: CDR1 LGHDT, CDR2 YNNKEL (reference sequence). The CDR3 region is CASSQVVKTQYF. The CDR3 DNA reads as TGTGCCAGCAGCCAAGTCGTAAAGACCCAGTACTTC.

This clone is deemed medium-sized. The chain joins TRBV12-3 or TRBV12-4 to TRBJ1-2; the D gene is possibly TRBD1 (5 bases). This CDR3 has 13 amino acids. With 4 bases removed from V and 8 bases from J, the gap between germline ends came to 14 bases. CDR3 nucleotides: TGTGCCAGCAGTTATCGAGGGGCCAAGGGCTACACCTTC. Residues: CASSYRGAKGYTF.

The CDR3, as DNA: TGTGCCAGCTCACCACCCTTTGGGGCCAACGTCCTGACTTTC. Protein: CASSPPFGANVLTF. The V and J genes are TRBV18 and TRBJ2-6; D unclear. From germline, CDR1 is KGHSH and CDR2 LQKENI. V lost 0 bases to trimming and J lost 3 bases, with 3 bases between them. The CDR3 consists of 14 residues. The full variable domain, with the rest looked up from reference TRBV18 and TRBJ2-6, is NAGVMQNPRHLVRRRGQEARLRCSPMKGHSHVYWYRQLPEEGLKFMVYLQKENIIDESGMPKERFSAEFPKEGPSILRIQQVVRGDSAAYFCASSPPFGANVLTFGAGSRLTVL.